This T cell receptor (beta chain) appears in the sequencing data of a study of T cell responses to AZD1222 COVID-19 vaccine. Per germline, CDR1 SGHTA and CDR2 FQGNSA. This CDR3 spans 14 amino acids. Between the trimmed V and J ends, which lost 3 bases and 1 base, there was a span of 10 bases. Whole-study results and caveats: Once two AZD1222 doses were given, Spike-specific TCR breadth and depth went up. Recipients of AZD1222 seropositive at baseline numbered only 6 or 7.

A note on this clone: Antigen specificity is unknown.

This table comes from immunoSEQ multiplex PCR, and its TCRdb copy is limited to in-frame clones, with some not included. Among some 200,000 clones listed, 90% to 95% were seen once. The chain links TRBV7-2 to TRBJ2-7; D not resolved. This TCR was recovered from an adult in good health. Sequencing used peripheral blood, obtained on day 0 of AZD1222 vaccination. CDR3 loop: CASSFYDSSYEQYF. The CDR3 DNA follows: TGTGCCAGCAGCTTTTACGACTCTTCCTACGAGCAGTACTTC.